These T cell receptor beta chains were read from a single sample in a study of blood T cells in healthy people across ages. Each CDR3 protein is one row after TCRdb ran MiXCR on the 5' RACE reads. Counted here are around 1,000,000 distinct CDR3 sequences, almost 25% occurring once; the ten biggest clones make up less than 0.85%. The sample was also reused in another study, on T cells of mothers and their children.

The sequencing input was blood. All receptors come from a girl under 10 years old in good health. Both conserved end residues are part of each CDR3. A D gene is named only where the DNA matches it firmly. Expanded clones are given a class, and other clones once, few, many or no size at all.

TRBJ2-7 | TRBV11-1 | TRBD2 | . | CASSVQTSGGSYEQYF | TGTGCCAGCAGCGTTCAAACTAGCGGGGGCAGCTACGAGCAGTACTTC
TRBJ2-7 | TRBV29-1 | TRBD2 | . | CSVAHTRLAGRAPYEQYF | TGCAGCGTTGCCCATACCAGACTAGCGGGACGAGCCCCCTACGAGCAGTACTTC
TRBJ2-2 | TRBV20-1 | . | few | CSARDRLYTGELFF | TGCAGTGCTAGAGATCGGCTTTACACCGGGGAGCTGTTTTTT
TRBJ2-1 | TRBV12-3/TRBV12-4 | TRBD2 | . | CASSKNLAGTYNEQFF | TGTGCCAGCAGCAAAAACCTAGCGGGTACCTACAATGAGCAGTTCTTC
TRBJ1-5 | TRBV5-1 | TRBD1 | . | CASSLEGAYNQPQHF | TGCGCCAGCAGCTTGGAGGGGGCTTACAATCAGCCCCAGCATTTT
TRBJ2-5 | TRBV7-2 | . | few | CASSYPSGRETQYF | TGTGCCAGCAGCTACCCGTCGGGCAGAGAGACCCAGTACTTC
TRBJ2-2 | TRBV6-2/TRBV6-3 | . | few | CASSYKDGGELFF | TGTGCCAGCAGTTATAAAGATGGCGGTGAGCTGTTTTTT
TRBJ2-7 | TRBV28 | . | few | CATLGGGSYEQYF | TGTGCCACCCTGGGGGGTGGCTCCTACGAGCAGTACTTC
TRBJ2-7 | TRBV27 | TRBD1 | . | CASSRQGAYYEQYF | TGTGCCAGCAGTCGACAGGGGGCGTACTACGAGCAGTACTTC
TRBJ2-7 | TRBV29-1 | TRBD2 | . | CSVEGAGHEYEQYF | TGCAGCGTTGAGGGAGCGGGGCACGAGTACGAGCAGTACTTC
TRBJ1-1 | TRBV11-2 | . | . | CASSLLRGRAGTEAFF | TGTGCCAGCAGCTTGTTACGTGGTCGGGCAGGGACTGAAGCTTTCTTT
TRBJ2-7 | TRBV27 | TRBD1 | few | CASNQKPGGEYEQYF | TGTGCCAGCAACCAAAAACCAGGGGGCGAGTACGAGCAGTACTTC
TRBJ2-5 | TRBV7-3 | . | few | CASSAGGSLETQYF | TGTGCCAGCAGCGCTGGGGGGAGTTTGGAGACCCAGTACTTC
TRBJ1-1 | TRBV29-1 | . | . | CSARGQGTEAFF | TGCAGCGCTCGGGGGCAGGGGACTGAAGCTTTCTTT
TRBJ2-3 | TRBV10-2 | . | few | CASSVYGGYADTQYF | TGCGCCAGCAGTGTTTACGGGGGATACGCTGATACGCAGTATTTT
TRBJ2-3 | TRBV29-1 | TRBD2 | . | CSAAPSGGRIDTQYF | TGCAGTGCCGCGCCTTCGGGGGGGCGTATAGATACGCAGTATTTT
TRBJ1-5 | TRBV29-1 | . | few | CSVEGIVVKCQPQHF | TGCAGCGTTGAAGGGATTGTTGTAAAGTGTCAGCCCCAGCATTTT
TRBJ2-6 | TRBV28 | TRBD1 | . | CASRRQGVAGANVLTF | TGTGCCAGCAGAAGACAGGGCGTTGCTGGGGCCAACGTCCTGACTTTC
TRBJ2-7 | TRBV11-3 | . | . | CASSETPQGYEQYF | TGTGCCAGCAGCGAAACACCACAGGGCTACGAGCAGTACTTC
TRBJ1-6 | TRBV27 | . | . | CASSWMGSPLHF | TGTGCCAGCAGTTGGATGGGGTCACCCCTCCACTTT
TRBJ1-4 | TRBV15 | . | few | CATRSYPGRSKEKLFF | TGTGCCACCAGGAGCTACCCGGGACGGAGTAAGGAAAAACTGTTTTTT
TRBJ1-1 | TRBV20-1 | . | . | CSASDTEAFF | TGCAGTGCTTCCGACACTGAAGCTTTCTTT
TRBJ2-1 | TRBV27 | . | few | CASWGGGPNNEQFF | TGTGCCTCCTGGGGGGGCGGGCCCAACAATGAGCAGTTCTTC
TRBJ2-3 | TRBV7-8 | TRBD2 | . | CASSLLAGGVTDTQYF | TGTGCCAGCAGCTTACTCGCGGGGGGGGTCACAGATACGCAGTATTTT
TRBJ1-6 | TRBV9 | . | . | CASSVSQGGSPLHF | TGTGCCAGCAGCGTATCCCAGGGCGGGTCACCCCTCCACTTT
TRBJ1-5 | TRBV18 | . | few | CASSPQGENSNQPQHF | TGTGCCAGCTCACCACAGGGAGAAAATAGCAATCAGCCCCAGCATTTT
TRBJ1-1 | TRBV5-1 | . | . | CASSSGGSENTEAFF | TGCGCCAGCAGCTCGGGAGGGAGTGAGAACACTGAAGCTTTCTTT
TRBJ1-2 | TRBV12-3/TRBV12-4 | . | few | CASSLALGTNYGYTF | TGTGCCAGCAGTTTAGCGCTGGGAACTAACTATGGCTACACCTTC
TRBJ2-7 | TRBV7-8 | . | few | CASRRNQGPSYEQYF | TGTGCCAGCAGACGAAATCAGGGTCCATCCTACGAGCAGTACTTC
TRBJ1-5 | TRBV6-1 | . | . | CASSEIGLSNQPQHF | TGTGCCAGCAGTGAAATCGGTCTTAGCAATCAGCCCCAGCATTTT
TRBJ1-2 | TRBV12-5 | . | few | CASGPPGGIYGYTF | TGTGCTAGTGGCCCCCCCGGGGGCATCTATGGCTACACCTTC
TRBJ1-2 | TRBV14 | TRBD1 | few | CASSQFLPEDRDTGYTF | TGTGCCAGCAGCCAGTTCCTACCGGAGGACAGGGATACTGGCTACACCTTC
TRBJ1-4 | TRBV25-1 | . | few | CASSSPRGGNEKLFF | TGTGCCAGCAGTTCCCCCCGGGGGGGGAATGAAAAACTGTTTTTT